These 17 T cell receptor beta chains originate from one sample sequenced in a study of T-cell memory formation after mild COVID-19. In TCRdb, the 5' RACE reads were re-called with MiXCR into one record per CDR3 protein. This table holds about 560,000 distinct CDR3 sequences, 17% found once. The sequenced sample was PBMCs or a T cell subset sorted from them (not recorded which). The receptors were gathered from an adult woman who had mild COVID-19 (a few samples of this study predate the infection). Cell type and time point are not known.

The chain uses TRBV3-1 and TRBJ1-2; D unclear. The V gene's germline CDR1 is LGHDT and CDR2 YNNKEL (reference sequence). Deletions cut 1 base from V and 3 bases from J, with 15 bases between. The CDR3 is made up of 16 amino acids. CDR3 nucleotide sequence: TGTGCCAGCAGCCAAGGAGGAACGTCCCGGGACTATGGCTACACCTTC. Encoded protein: CASSQGGTSRDYGYTF.

The rearrangement joins TRBV5-6 to TRBJ2-5; 9 nucleotides match TRBD1. CDR3 size: 16 residues. Losses at the gene ends were 4 bases for V and 5 bases for J; bases not matched to a gene: 12. The germline gives CDR1 SGHDT, CDR2 YYEEEE. CDR3 nucleotides: TGTGCCAGCAGCCAATTGACAGGGGGGATCGTGGAGACCCAGTACTTC. Amino acids: CASSQLTGGIVETQYF. The complete variable domain, with remaining parts taken from reference TRBV5-6 and TRBJ2-5, reads DAGVTQSPTHLIKTRGQQVTLRCSPKSGHDTVSWYQQALGQGPQFIFQYYEEEERQRGNFPDRFSGHQFPNYSSELNVNALLLGDSALYLCASSQLTGGIVETQYFGPGTRLLVL.

This chain links TRBV5-1 with TRBJ2-7; 13 nucleotides align to TRBD2. The CDR3 sequence is 16 residues long. CDR1 SGHRS and CDR2 YFSETQ come from the germline V gene. The junction had 2 bases not matched to a gene; V was cut back by 0 bases and J by 2 bases. CDR3 DNA: TGCGCCAGCAGCTTGGCCGGGACTAGCGGGACCTACGAGCAGTACTTC. Protein: CASSLAGTSGTYEQYF.

The chain carries TRBV10-3 and TRBJ2-3, with 9 bases that match TRBD1. The trim removed 5 bases at V and 4 bases at J, leaving 7 bases unmatched. This CDR3 spans 15 amino acids. Germline-derived CDR1 and CDR2 are ENHRY and SYGVKD. The CDR3 sequence: CAISLTGGIADTQYF. The CDR3 DNA sequence: TGTGCCATCAGTCTGACAGGGGGAATTGCAGATACGCAGTATTTT.

The chain joins TRBV20-1 to TRBJ2-1; D may correspond to TRBD1 or TRBD2 (5 bases each). The CDR3 length is 14 residues. Trimming took off 8 bases at V and 4 bases at J, with 18 bases between the two ends. Germline loops: CDR1 DFQATT, CDR2 SNEGSKA (reference sequence). The CDR3 region is CSTTRRDHYNEQFF. CDR3 DNA sequence: TGCAGTACAACCCGCCGGGACCATTACAATGAGCAGTTCTTC.

This clonotype was counted only a few times. J is TRBJ2-7 and V is TRBV20-1, with a weak D call TRBD2 (6 bases). The CDR3 loop spans 14 amino acids. V was trimmed by 3 bases and J by 6 bases, leaving 18 bases between them. Germline CDR1 is DFQATT and CDR2 is SNEGSKA (reference sequence). For the CDR3, the DNA is TGCAGTGCTAGCCCGTTGGGCGGGGCCTCCGAGCAGTACTTC. It yields the protein CSASPLGGASEQYF.

CDR3 loop: CASSVDWTANYGYTF. CDR3 nucleotides: TGTGCCAGCAGCGTAGATTGGACAGCTAACTATGGCTACACCTTC. The V and J genes are TRBV9 and TRBJ1-2, with D possibly TRBD1 on 6 matching bases. Trimming removed 0 bases at V and 0 bases at J, with 9 bases between. Germline CDR1 SGDLS, CDR2 YYNGEE. The length of the CDR3 is 15 residues.

This clonotype came up a few times. The rearrangement links TRBV3-1 to TRBJ1-2; no clear D gene. Trimming took 6 bases from V and 4 from J, leaving 15 bases between them. The CDR3 is made up of 14 amino acids. The germline CDR1 and CDR2 sequences are LGHDT and YNNKEL (reference sequence). The CDR3 DNA reads as TGTGCCAGCAGGGAGTCGGCGAGTTTCTATGGCTACACCTTC. It encodes CASRESASFYGYTF.

A few counts support this clonotype. The chain is built from TRBV11-2 and TRBJ2-3; D is undetermined. Looked up from germline, CDR1 is SGHAT and CDR2 is FQNNGV. Trimming took off 4 bases at V and 2 bases at J, with 10 bases between the two ends. The CDR3 is 14 residues long. The CDR3 DNA reads TGTGCCAGCAGCTGGACGGCTGACACAGATACGCAGTATTTT. Residues: CASSWTADTDTQYF. Complete variable domain (other parts from reference TRBV11-2 and TRBJ2-3): EAGVAQSPRYKIIEKRQSVAFWCNPISGHATLYWYQQILGQGPKLLIQFQNNGVVDDSQLPKDRFSAERLKGVDSTLKIQPAKLEDSAVYLCASSWTADTDTQYFGPGTRLTVL.

The gene calls are TRBV4-1 and TRBJ2-5, with 7 bases fitting TRBD1. Germline V gene lookup returns CDR1 MGHRA and CDR2 YSYEKL. The CDR3 is made up of 15 amino acids. The J segment lost 6 bases and the V segment lost 0 bases, leaving 7 bases of the junction unmatched. The CDR3 DNA follows: TGCGCCAGCAGCCAAGATGCACAGGGGTACAAGACCCAGTACTTC. This encodes CASSQDAQGYKTQYF.

This chain links TRBV7-9 with TRBJ1-2, with TRBD1 matching over 7 bases. Trimming removed 2 bases from V and 3 bases from J; junction bases left unmatched: 3. The CDR3 covers 14 residues. CDR1 and CDR2 (germline): SEHNR, FQNEAQ (reference sequence). The DNA for the CDR3 is TGTGCCAGCAGCTTAAACAGGGGAGACTATGGCTACACCTTC. Translation: CASSLNRGDYGYTF.

The chain joins TRBV4-1 to TRBJ2-2; D is ambiguous. Trimming took off 2 bases at V and 6 bases at J, with 22 bases between the two ends. The CDR3 runs 18 residues. From germline, CDR1 is MGHRA and CDR2 YSYEKL. In nucleotides, the CDR3 is TGCGCCAGCAGCCAAAAAGTTCTTTCCGGATTAGCTGCCGGGGAGCTGTTTTTT. This codes for CASSQKVLSGLAAGELFF.

The chain has TRBV28 and TRBJ1-4; D ambiguous. The CDR3 is 13 amino acids. V was clipped by 10 bases and J by 0 bases, with 9 bases between them. Germline V gene lookup returns CDR1 MDHEN and CDR2 SYDVKM. CDR3 residues: CATHFPTNEKLFF. The CDR3 DNA reads as TGTGCCACACACTTCCCAACTAATGAAAAACTGTTTTTT.

This clonotype was counted between two and nine times. V gene TRBV7-9 combines with J gene TRBJ2-1; 7 nucleotides match TRBD2. This CDR3 region has 15 residues. V trimming: 5 bases; J trimming: 8 bases; junction bases outside the gene matches: 12. Germline CDR1 is SEHNR and CDR2 is FQNEAQ (reference sequence). The CDR3 nucleotides are TGTGCCAGCAGCCCCTCGCGGGGGAAGGGTTATGAGCAGTTCTTC. Its translation: CASSPSRGKGYEQFF.

This clonotype has at least ten counts. V gene TRBV3-1 combines with J gene TRBJ1-5; D not certain. The germline V gene encodes CDR1 LGHDT and CDR2 YNNKEL (reference sequence). Trimming left V 4 bases short and J 4 bases short, with 8 bases between. The CDR3 extends over 13 amino acids. The CDR3 bases are TGTGCCAGCAGCCCGACGGAAAATCAGCCCCAGCATTTT. Encoded protein: CASSPTENQPQHF. Looking up the rest from reference TRBV3-1 and TRBJ1-5 gives the full variable domain: DTAVSQTPKYLVTQMGNDKSIKCEQNLGHDTMYWYKQDSKKFLKIMFSYNNKELIINETVPNRFSPKSPDKAHLNLHINSLELGDSAVYFCASSPTENQPQHFGDGTRLSIL.

The V gene is TRBV10-3, the J gene TRBJ2-3, with D perhaps TRBD2 (6 bases). The CDR3 sequence is 12 residues long. Germline V gene data show CDR1 as ENHRY and CDR2 as SYGVKD. V was clipped by 6 bases and J by 6 bases, with 10 bases between them. The chain's CDR3 is CAISGTRDTQYF. The CDR3, as DNA: TGTGCCATCAGCGGGACTCGTGATACGCAGTATTTT.

The chain is built from TRBV7-2 and TRBJ2-1, with D perhaps TRBD1 (8 bases). This CDR3 comprises 15 residues. Deletions cut 3 bases from V and 6 bases from J, with 15 bases between. Per germline, CDR1 SGHTA and CDR2 FQGNSA. The CDR3 loop reads CASSFTGGVGNEQFF. The CDR3, as DNA: TGTGCCAGCAGCTTCACAGGGGGGGTCGGCAATGAGCAGTTCTTC.